A selection of T cell receptor beta chains follows, all from one sample in a study of blood T cell repertoires in COVID-19. The table came from immunoSEQ multiplex PCR; TCRdb's copy has only in-frame clones and leaves some out. Among about 98,000 clones listed, roughly 82% were seen once. Material: peripheral blood. The receptors stem from an elderly man with acute or convalescent COVID-19. Both conserved end residues are part of each CDR3. Each record gives: D gene, clone size, J gene, V gene, CDR3 DNA, CDR3 protein. The D gene is left open where the match is weak. Clone size appears in some rows only: once, few, many, or a class for an expanded clone.

NA | NA | TRBJ1-3 | TRBV18 | TGTGCCAGCTCACCACAAGGAGGACAGAAAGGAAACACCATATATTTT | CASSPQGGQKGNTIYF
NA | NA | TRBJ2-1 | TRBV12-3/TRBV12-4 | TGTGCCAGCAGTCTCCCCCGCAATGAGCAGTTCTTC | CASSLPRNEQFF
NA | NA | TRBJ2-5 | TRBV6-5 | TGTGCCAGCCCCAGCAGGCCCCCGAGAGAGACCCAGTACTTC | CASPSRPPRETQYF
TRBD1 | NA | TRBJ2-3 | TRBV12-5 | TGTGCTAGTGGTTTCGGGACAGGAAGCACAGATACGCAGTATTTT | CASGFGTGSTDTQYF
NA | once | TRBJ1-2 | TRBV19 | TGTGCCAGTATTGGGGACACTCTCGGAGGCTACACCTTC | CASIGDTLGGYTF
NA | NA | TRBJ1-1 | TRBV7-2 | TGTGCCAGCAGCTTAGGGGCCACGAACACTGAAGCTTTCTTT | CASSLGATNTEAFF
NA | NA | TRBJ1-3 | TRBV7-9 | TGTGCCAGCAGCCCAGGACTGAGCTCTGGAAACACCATATATTTT | CASSPGLSSGNTIYF
NA | NA | TRBJ1-5 | TRBV2 | TGTGCCAGCTCCGGCCCTCGGGCCACCGGGGATCAGCCCCAGCATTTT | CASSGPRATGDQPQHF
NA | once | TRBJ1-1 | TRBV7-2 | TGTGCCAGCAGCTTAGTCAAGGGGGACACTGAAGCTTTCTTT | CASSLVKGDTEAFF
NA | once | TRBJ1-2 | TRBV2 | TGTGCCAGCAGCGAAACAGGATTTAATGGCTACACCTTC | CASSETGFNGYTF
NA | few | TRBJ2-1 | TRBV24-1 | TGTGCCACCAGTGGAGGACAGTCAAATGAGCAGTTCTTC | CATSGGQSNEQFF
TRBD1 | NA | TRBJ1-6 | TRBV9 | TGTGCCAGCAGCGGGGGACAGGGTCATAATTCACCCCTCCACTTT | CASSGGQGHNSPLHF
NA | NA | TRBJ1-5 | TRBV27 | TGTGCCAGCAGTTCAACAGGGAGGGTGGAGCCCCAGCATTTT | CASSSTGRVEPQHF
NA | few | TRBJ1-4 | TRBV2 | TGTGCCAGCAGCCTTCTGAGGACTAATGAAAAACTGTTTTTT | CASSLLRTNEKLFF
TRBD1 | NA | TRBJ1-4 | TRBV7-2 | TGTGCCAGCAGCTCCTTCGGGACAGGGGGCGCCCATGAAAAACTGTTTTTT | CASSSFGTGGAHEKLFF
NA | NA | TRBJ2-1 | TRBV11-3 | TGTGCCAGCAGCTACGACAGCCAGTACAATGAGCAGTTCTTC | CASSYDSQYNEQFF
NA | few | TRBJ2-7 | TRBV9 | TGTGCCAGCAGCCTCGGACTGAAGAGCTCCTACGAGCAGTACTTC | CASSLGLKSSYEQYF
TRBD1 | NA | TRBJ2-1 | TRBV6-2/TRBV6-3 | TGTGCCAGCAGCCCTGAGGACAGGGGATGGTCCTACAATGAGCAGTTCTTC | CASSPEDRGWSYNEQFF
NA | NA | TRBJ1-5 | TRBV6-5 | TGTGCCAGCAGAAAAGGGGGTAATCAGCCCCAGCATTTT | CASRKGGNQPQHF
NA | NA | TRBJ2-5 | TRBV19 | TGTGCCAGTAGTCCGGGGGACGTCCGGCTAGAGACCCAGTACTTC | CASSPGDVRLETQYF
TRBD1 | NA | TRBJ2-7 | TRBV19 | TGTGCCAGTAGCTGGACAGGGGGGGCCTACGAGCAGTACTTC | CASSWTGGAYEQYF
TRBD1 | NA | TRBJ2-5 | TRBV5-1 | TGCGCCAGCAGCAGCTTTCGACAGGGAAGCCAAGAGACCCAGTACTTC | CASSSFRQGSQETQYF
TRBD1 | NA | TRBJ1-2 | TRBV10-3 | TGTGCCATCAGTGACCGGCTTCTACCCGGGACAGGGGATGGCTACACCTTC | CAISDRLLPGTGDGYTF
TRBD1 | NA | TRBJ1-1 | TRBV10-3 | TGTGCCATCAGTGAGAGACAGGGGAACACTGAAGCTTTCTTT | CAISERQGNTEAFF
NA | NA | TRBJ2-1 | TRBV11-3 | TGTGCCAGCAGCTTAGCGAGCTCCTACAATGAGCAGTTCTTC | CASSLASSYNEQFF
NA | NA | TRBJ1-2 | TRBV11-2 | TGTGCCAGCAGCTCCGGGCGACAAGGGGGAAACACCTTC | CASSSGRQGGNTF
NA | NA | TRBJ1-2 | TRBV7-8 | TGTGCCAGCAGCCCTACGGCTAACTATGGCTACACCTTC | CASSPTANYGYTF
NA | once | TRBJ1-2 | TRBV27 | TGTGCCAGCAGTTTTATCGGGGGATATGGCTACACCTTC | CASSFIGGYGYTF
NA | NA | TRBJ2-5 | TRBV7-2 | TGTGCCAGCAGCTTAGAACTGCTCCAAGAGACCCAGTACTTC | CASSLELLQETQYF
NA | NA | TRBJ2-7 | TRBV27 | TGTGCCAGCAGTTTGACAGGAGGAATAGGCGAGCAGTACTTC | CASSLTGGIGEQYF
NA | NA | TRBJ2-7 | TRBV6-2/TRBV6-3 | TGTGCCAGCAGTTCAAACCTGAGGTATGGCTCCTACGAGCAGTACTTC | CASSSNLRYGSYEQYF
NA | NA | TRBJ1-2 | TRBV24-1 | TGTGCCACCAGTGAGGCGGACAGCGGACATGGCTACACCTTC | CATSEADSGHGYTF
NA | NA | TRBJ1-1 | TRBV12-3/TRBV12-4 | TGTGCCAGCAGTTTACAGATGAACACTGAAGCTTTCTTT | CASSLQMNTEAFF
NA | few | TRBJ2-7 | TRBV2 | TGTGCCAGCCGCAGAACTGCCTCAGGGGTTGACTACGAGCAGTACTTC | CASRRTASGVDYEQYF
NA | NA | TRBJ2-7 | TRBV28 | TGTGCCAGCAGTTCGGCGGGGACGGCGGCCTACGAGCAGTACTTC | CASSSAGTAAYEQYF
TRBD1 | NA | TRBJ1-4 | TRBV2 | TGTGCCAGCAGGTACAGGGGGTACAATGAAAAACTGTTTTTT | CASRYRGYNEKLFF
TRBD1 | NA | TRBJ1-2 | TRBV7-2 | TGTGCCAGCAGCCCCGGGACAGCTAACTATGGCTACACCTTC | CASSPGTANYGYTF
TRBD1 | NA | TRBJ1-1 | TRBV10-1 | TGCGCCAGCAGCGGGACAGGAGGGAACACTGAAGCTTTCTTT | CASSGTGGNTEAFF
TRBD2 | NA | TRBJ2-3 | TRBV7-2 | TGTGCCAGCAGCTTACTAGCGGGACACACAGATACGCAGTATTTT | CASSLLAGHTDTQYF
NA | NA | TRBJ1-1 | TRBV25-1 | TGTGCCAGCAGTGCTTACGGAGGAAACACTGAAGCTTTCTTT | CASSAYGGNTEAFF
NA | NA | TRBJ1-2 | TRBV6-5 | TGTGCCAGCAGTTTCACTAGATTTATGGTATTTGGCTACACCTTC | CASSFTRFMVFGYTF
NA | NA | TRBJ2-5 | TRBV6-2/TRBV6-3 | TGTGCCAGCAGCCGCGTAAATAAAGAGACCCAGTACTTC | CASSRVNKETQYF
NA | NA | TRBJ1-2 | TRBV5-4 | TGTGCCAGCAGCCTCGGGACTGCTGGCTACACCTTC | CASSLGTAGYTF
TRBD1 | NA | TRBJ1-1 | TRBV19 | TGTGCCAGTAGTCCACTGACAGGGAGAGCTGAAGCTTTCTTT | CASSPLTGRAEAFF
TRBD1 | NA | TRBJ1-4 | TRBV2 | TGTGCCAGCAGGGACCGACAGGGAACTAATGAAAAACTGTTTTTT | CASRDRQGTNEKLFF
TRBD2 | NA | TRBJ2-3 | TRBV29-1 | TGCAGCTCCCGGACTAGCGGGAGCACAGATACGCAGTATTTT | CSSRTSGSTDTQYF
TRBD1 | NA | TRBJ2-7 | TRBV19 | TGTGCCAGTAGTATTGGGACAGCTACATACGAGCAGTACTTC | CASSIGTATYEQYF
NA | NA | TRBJ1-4 | TRBV13 | TGTGCCAGCAGCTCGGCGGAAAATAATGAAAAACTGTTTTTT | CASSSAENNEKLFF
TRBD1 | few | TRBJ1-3 | TRBV11-2 | TGTGCCAGCAGCTTACAGGGGGCTTCTGGAAACACCATATATTTT | CASSLQGASGNTIYF
TRBD2 | NA | TRBJ2-7 | TRBV5-8 | TGTGCCAGCAGCTTCGGAGCGGGAGATCTCTACGAGCAGTACTTC | CASSFGAGDLYEQYF
TRBD1 | NA | TRBJ1-5 | TRBV28 | TGTGCCAGCAGTACACGGGACAGGGGGCGTCCAAATCAGCCCCAGCATTTT | CASSTRDRGRPNQPQHF
NA | NA | TRBJ2-2 | TRBV5-1 | TGCGCCAGCAGCACTGAGGGAATGACCGGGGAGCTGTTTTTT | CASSTEGMTGELFF
NA | NA | TRBJ2-5 | TRBV2 | TGTGCCAGCAGATCCCAGACTAGTGGGGGCCAAGAGACCCAGTACTTC | CASRSQTSGGQETQYF
NA | NA | TRBJ2-7 | TRBV7-2 | TGTGCCAGCAGCTTTCCCGGGACAACATCCTACGAGCAGTACTTC | CASSFPGTTSYEQYF
NA | few | TRBJ2-7 | TRBV7-9 | TGTGCCAGCAGCTCTAGTGGGGGCAACCAGGAGCAGTACTTC | CASSSSGGNQEQYF
NA | NA | TRBJ2-2 | TRBV5-1 | TGCGCCAGCAGCTTGGCCGTCACCGGGGAGCTGTTTTTT | CASSLAVTGELFF